This T cell receptor beta chain was captured in a study of T cell changes during pregnancy in multiple sclerosis. The CDR3 is 14 amino acids. The J segment lost 4 bases and the V segment lost 5 bases, leaving 4 bases of the junction unmatched. Germline V gene data show CDR1 as SGHVS and CDR2 as FQNEAQ. The table came from immunoSEQ multiplex PCR; TCRdb's copy has only in-frame clones and leaves some out. Of around 35,000 clones in the sample, 90% to 95% are singletons; the top ten hold roughly 0.39%. This clone has only one observation. Sequenced material: CD4+ T cells from peripheral blood mononuclear cells, taken in the second trimester of pregnancy. The origin of this receptor is a female donor with multiple sclerosis, enrolled in a pregnancy study. J is TRBJ2-4 and V is TRBV7-8; 8 positions match TRBD2. The CDR3 nucleotides read TGTGCCAGCAGCACAACTAGCGGAAAAAACATTCAGTACTTC. It encodes CASSTTSGKNIQYF.